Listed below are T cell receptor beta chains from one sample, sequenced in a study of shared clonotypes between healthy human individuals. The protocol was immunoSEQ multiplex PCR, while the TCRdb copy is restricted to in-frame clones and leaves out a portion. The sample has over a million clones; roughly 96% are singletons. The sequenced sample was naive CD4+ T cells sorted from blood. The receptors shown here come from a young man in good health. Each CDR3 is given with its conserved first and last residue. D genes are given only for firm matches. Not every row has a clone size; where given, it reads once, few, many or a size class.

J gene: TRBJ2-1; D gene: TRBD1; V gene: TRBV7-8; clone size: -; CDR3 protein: CASSRQGVRDEQFF; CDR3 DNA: TGTGCCAGCAGCCGACAGGGGGTTAGGGATGAGCAGTTCTTC
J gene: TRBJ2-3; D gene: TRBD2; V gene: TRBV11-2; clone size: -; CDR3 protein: CASSLGGRGTDTQYF; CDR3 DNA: TGTGCCAGCAGCTTGGGCGGGAGGGGGACAGATACGCAGTATTTT
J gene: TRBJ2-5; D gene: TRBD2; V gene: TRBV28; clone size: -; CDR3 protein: CASSLAGGETQYF; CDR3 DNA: TGTGCCAGCAGCCTAGCGGGAGGCGAGACCCAGTACTTC
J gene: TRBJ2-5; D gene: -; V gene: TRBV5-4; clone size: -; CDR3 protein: CASNLDYQETQYF; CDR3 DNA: TGTGCCAGCAACCTGGACTACCAAGAGACCCAGTACTTC
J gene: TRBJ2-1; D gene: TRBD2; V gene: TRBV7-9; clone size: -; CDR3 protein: CASSLGLAAYNEQFF; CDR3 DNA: TGTGCCAGCAGCTTAGGGCTAGCGGCATACAATGAGCAGTTCTTC
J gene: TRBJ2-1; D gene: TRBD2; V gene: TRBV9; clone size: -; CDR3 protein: CASSVHPGLTYNEQFF; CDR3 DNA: TGTGCCAGCAGCGTTCACCCGGGACTAACCTACAATGAGCAGTTCTTC
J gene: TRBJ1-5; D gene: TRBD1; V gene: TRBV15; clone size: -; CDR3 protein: CATSSYRGGGGQPQHF; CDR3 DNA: TGTGCCACCAGCAGTTACAGGGGAGGGGGTGGACAGCCCCAGCATTTT
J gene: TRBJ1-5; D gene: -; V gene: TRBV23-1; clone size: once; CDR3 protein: CASSQYHPAYSNQPQHF; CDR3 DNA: TGCGCCAGCAGTCAATATCATCCGGCTTATAGCAATCAGCCCCAGCATTTT
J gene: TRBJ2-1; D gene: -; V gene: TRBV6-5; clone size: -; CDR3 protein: CASSQLGEQFF; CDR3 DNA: TGTGCCAGCAGCCAACTAGGTGAGCAGTTCTTC
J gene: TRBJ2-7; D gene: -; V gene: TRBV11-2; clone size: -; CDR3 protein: CASCRDTPYEQYF; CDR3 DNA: TGTGCCAGTTGTAGGGATACACCCTACGAGCAGTACTTC
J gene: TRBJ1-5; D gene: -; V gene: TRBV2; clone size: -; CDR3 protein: CASSATVDQPQHF; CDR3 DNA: TGTGCCAGCAGTGCCACAGTAGATCAGCCCCAGCATTTT
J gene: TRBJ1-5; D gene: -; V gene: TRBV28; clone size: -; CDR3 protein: CASNPGVNQPQHF; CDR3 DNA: TGTGCCAGCAACCCCGGCGTTAATCAGCCCCAGCATTTT
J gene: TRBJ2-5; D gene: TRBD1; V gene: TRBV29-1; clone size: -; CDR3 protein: CSVPRDRGLRETQYF; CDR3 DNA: TGCAGCGTTCCCCGGGACAGGGGTTTGCGAGAGACCCAGTACTTC
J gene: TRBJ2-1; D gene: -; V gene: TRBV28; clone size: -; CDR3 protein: CASVGGSWSYNEQFF; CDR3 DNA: TGTGCCAGTGTGGGCGGGTCTTGGTCCTACAATGAGCAGTTCTTC
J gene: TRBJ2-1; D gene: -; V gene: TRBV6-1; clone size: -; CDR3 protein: CASKERPDNEQFF; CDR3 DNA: TGTGCCAGCAAGGAGCGGCCCGACAATGAGCAGTTCTTC
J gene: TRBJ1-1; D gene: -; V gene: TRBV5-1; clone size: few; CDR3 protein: CASSLAGNTEAFF; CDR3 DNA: TGCGCCAGCAGCTTGGCGGGGAACACTGAAGCTTTCTTT
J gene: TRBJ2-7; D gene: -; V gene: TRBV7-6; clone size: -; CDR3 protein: CASSLTPGGEQYF; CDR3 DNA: TGTGCCAGCAGCTTGACCCCTGGAGGCGAGCAGTACTTC
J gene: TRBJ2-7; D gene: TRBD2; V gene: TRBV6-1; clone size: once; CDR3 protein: CASSETERGPLNEQYF; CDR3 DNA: TGTGCCAGCAGTGAGACAGAGCGGGGCCCGCTTAACGAGCAGTACTTC
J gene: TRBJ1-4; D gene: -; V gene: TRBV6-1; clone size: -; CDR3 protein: CASSLAGGFGEKLFF; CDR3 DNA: TGTGCCAGCAGTCTGGCCGGGGGCTTTGGTGAAAAACTGTTTTTT
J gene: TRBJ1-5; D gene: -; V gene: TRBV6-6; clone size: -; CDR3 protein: CASSYSGSFQPQHF; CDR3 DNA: TGTGCCAGCAGTTACTCTGGGAGTTTCCAGCCCCAGCATTTT
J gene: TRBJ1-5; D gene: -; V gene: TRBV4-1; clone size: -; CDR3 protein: CASSQGIPNQPQHF; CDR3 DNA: TGCGCCAGCAGCCAGGGGATCCCCAATCAGCCCCAGCATTTT
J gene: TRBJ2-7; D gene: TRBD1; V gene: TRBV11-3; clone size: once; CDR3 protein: CASSRRDSYEQYF; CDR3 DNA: TGTGCCAGCAGCCGTCGGGACAGCTACGAGCAGTACTTC
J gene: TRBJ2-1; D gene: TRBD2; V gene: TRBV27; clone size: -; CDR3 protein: CASSLLGGLAGEGEQFF; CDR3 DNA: TGTGCCAGCAGTTTATTAGGTGGTCTAGCGGGAGAAGGGGAGCAGTTCTTC
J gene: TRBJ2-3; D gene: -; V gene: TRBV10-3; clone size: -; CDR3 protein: CAISLGTPDTQYF; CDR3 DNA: TGTGCCATCAGCCTCGGGACTCCAGATACGCAGTATTTT
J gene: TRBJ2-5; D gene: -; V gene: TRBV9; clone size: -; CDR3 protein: CASSVESQETQYF; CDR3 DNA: TGTGCCAGCAGCGTAGAATCCCAAGAGACCCAGTACTTC
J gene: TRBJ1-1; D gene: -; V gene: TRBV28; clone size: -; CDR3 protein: CASSIRPTLQMNTEAFF; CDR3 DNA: TGTGCCAGCAGTATCAGACCGACGCTTCAGATGAACACTGAAGCTTTCTTT
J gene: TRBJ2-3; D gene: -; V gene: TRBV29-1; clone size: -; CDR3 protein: CSKTDGTDTQYF; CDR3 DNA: TGCAGCAAAACCGACGGGACAGATACGCAGTATTTT
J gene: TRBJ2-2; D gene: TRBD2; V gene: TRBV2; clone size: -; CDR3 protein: CASSPGLAGGGGGELFF; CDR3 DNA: TGTGCCAGCAGTCCGGGACTAGCGGGAGGAGGTGGAGGGGAGCTGTTTTTT
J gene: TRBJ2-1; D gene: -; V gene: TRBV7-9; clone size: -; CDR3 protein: CASNRQVGRYNEQFF; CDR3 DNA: TGTGCCAGCAACCGACAGGTTGGACGCTACAATGAGCAGTTCTTC
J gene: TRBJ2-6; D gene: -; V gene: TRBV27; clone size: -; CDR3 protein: CASSLVGPGANVLTF; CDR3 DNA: TGTGCCAGCAGTTTGGTAGGCCCTGGGGCCAACGTCCTGACTTTC
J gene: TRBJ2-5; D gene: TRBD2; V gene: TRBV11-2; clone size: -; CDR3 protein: CASSDVGLAGIIGTQYF; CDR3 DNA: TGTGCCAGCAGCGATGTCGGCCTAGCGGGAATCATCGGGACCCAGTACTTC
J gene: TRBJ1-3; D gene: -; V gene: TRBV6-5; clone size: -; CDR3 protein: CASSYAGGSGNTIYF; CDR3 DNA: TGTGCCAGCAGTTACGCGGGTGGCTCTGGAAACACCATATATTTT
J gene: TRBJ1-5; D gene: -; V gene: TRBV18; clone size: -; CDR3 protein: CASSPDLSNQPQHF; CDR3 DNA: TGTGCCAGCTCACCGGACTTAAGCAATCAGCCCCAGCATTTT
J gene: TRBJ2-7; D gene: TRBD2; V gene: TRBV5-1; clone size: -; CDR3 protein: CASSLGLAGPYEQYF; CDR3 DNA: TGCGCCAGCAGCCTAGGGCTAGCGGGACCCTACGAGCAGTACTTC
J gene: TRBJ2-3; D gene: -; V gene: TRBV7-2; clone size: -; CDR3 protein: CASSLVTTSGVAQYF; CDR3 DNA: TGTGCCAGCAGCTTAGTTACTACCTCGGGAGTTGCGCAGTATTTT
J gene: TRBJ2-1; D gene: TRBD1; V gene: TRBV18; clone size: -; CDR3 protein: CASSPPGQDGNEQFF; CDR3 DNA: TGTGCCAGCTCACCCCCCGGACAGGACGGGAATGAGCAGTTCTTC
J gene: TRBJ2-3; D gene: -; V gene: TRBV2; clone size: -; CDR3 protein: CASSNTDTQYF; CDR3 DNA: TGTGCCAGCAGCAACACAGATACGCAGTATTTT
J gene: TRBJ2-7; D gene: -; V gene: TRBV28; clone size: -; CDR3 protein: CASSLWEHPEQYF; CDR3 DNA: TGTGCCAGCAGTTTATGGGAACATCCCGAGCAGTACTTC
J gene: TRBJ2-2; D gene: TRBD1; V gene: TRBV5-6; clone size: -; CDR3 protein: CASSFLQGQTGELFF; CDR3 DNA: TGTGCCAGCAGCTTTTTACAGGGGCAAACCGGGGAGCTGTTTTTT
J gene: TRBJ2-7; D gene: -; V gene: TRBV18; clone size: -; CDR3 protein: CASSPGTQTYEQYF; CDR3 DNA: TGTGCCAGCTCACCCGGGACTCAAACCTACGAGCAGTACTTC
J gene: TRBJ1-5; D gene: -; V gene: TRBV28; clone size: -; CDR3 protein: CASNDLRAPQHF; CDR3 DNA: TGTGCCAGCAATGATCTTAGGGCTCCCCAGCATTTT
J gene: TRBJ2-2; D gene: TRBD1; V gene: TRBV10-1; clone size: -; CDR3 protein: CASSEDRVLDLDGELFF; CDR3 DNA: TGCGCCAGCAGTGAGGACAGGGTCTTGGACTTGGACGGGGAGCTGTTTTTT
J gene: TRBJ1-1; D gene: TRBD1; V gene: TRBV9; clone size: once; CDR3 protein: CASSLYRGRNTEAFF; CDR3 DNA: TGTGCCAGCAGCTTATACAGGGGGCGGAACACTGAAGCTTTCTTT
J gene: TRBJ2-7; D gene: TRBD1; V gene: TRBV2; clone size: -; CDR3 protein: CASSKDRADSYEQYF; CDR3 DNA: TGTGCCAGCAGTAAAGACAGGGCGGACTCCTACGAGCAGTACTTC
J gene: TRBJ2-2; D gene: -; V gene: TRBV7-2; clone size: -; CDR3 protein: CASSLRSGSLAGELFF; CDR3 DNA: TGTGCCAGCAGCTTAAGGTCCGGGAGTCTCGCCGGGGAGCTGTTTTTT
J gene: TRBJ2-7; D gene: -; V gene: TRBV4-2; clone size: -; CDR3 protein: CASSQDFGRAGRERTYEQYF; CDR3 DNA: TGTGCCAGCAGCCAAGATTTTGGCAGGGCTGGTCGGGAGCGGACTTACGAGCAGTACTTC
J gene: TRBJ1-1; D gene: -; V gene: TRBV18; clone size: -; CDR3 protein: CASSPLSGTSEAFF; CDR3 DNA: TGTGCCAGCTCACCGCTGTCCGGGACATCTGAAGCTTTCTTT
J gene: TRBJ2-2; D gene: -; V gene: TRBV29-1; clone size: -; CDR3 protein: CSVVGYLNTGELFF; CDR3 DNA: TGCAGCGTTGTAGGTTATCTAAACACCGGGGAGCTGTTTTTT
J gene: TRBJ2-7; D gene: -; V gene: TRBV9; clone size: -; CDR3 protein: CASSVDPLGGFYEQYF; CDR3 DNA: TGTGCCAGCAGCGTAGACCCGCTGGGGGGATTCTACGAGCAGTACTTC
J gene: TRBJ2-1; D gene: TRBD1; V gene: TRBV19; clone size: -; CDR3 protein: CASSGTVTRDEQFF; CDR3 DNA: TGTGCCAGTAGTGGGACAGTGACACGAGATGAGCAGTTCTTC
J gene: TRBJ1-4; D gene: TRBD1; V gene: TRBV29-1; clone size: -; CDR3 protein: CSCGTGDEKLFF; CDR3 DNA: TGCAGCTGTGGGACAGGCGATGAAAAACTGTTTTTT